These 22 T cell receptor beta chains came from one sample sequenced in a study of breast tumors, draining lymph nodes, adjacent tissues. Samples came from axillary lymph nodes draining the breast cancer. TCRdb reprocessed the multiplex PCR reads with MiXCR, giving one entry per CDR3 protein. The table lists 270,000 or so distinct CDR3 sequences, about 33% of them singletons, with approximately 1% in the top ten. Sequenced material: axillary lymph node tissue. These receptor sequences come from a female donor with breast cancer. Some clones in this sample may be carry-over from other donors' samples.

To note about this clonotype: Given a much more abundant clone one base away, this may be a read error. J is TRBJ2-7 and V is TRBV11-2; D is unclear. The CDR3 contains 11 residues. CDR1 is SGHAT and CDR2 is FQNNGV in the germline V gene. The CDR3 loop reads CAGSFLYEQYF. In nucleotides, the CDR3 is TGTGCCGGCAGCTTTCTCTACGAGCAGTACTTC.

The genes are TRBV28 and TRBJ1-4, with TRBD1 matching 7 bases. The CDR3 is 15 residues long. V dropped 2 bases and J dropped 4; count of bases not matched to a gene: 4. CDR1 MDHEN and CDR2 SYDVKM come from the germline V gene. CDR3 amino acids: CASSLRGQYNEKLFF. The CDR3 nucleotides read TGTGCCAGCAGTTTAAGGGGACAGTATAATGAAAAACTGTTTTTT.

Turning to this clonotype: The junction differs from germline at one of its ends, possibly a read error. CDR3 protein: CASRHTQGLDSGNPIYF. The CDR3 coding sequence is TGTGCCAGCAGACACACACAGGGGTTGGACTCTGGAAACCCCATATATTTT. The chain recombines TRBV7-2 with TRBJ1-3; 7 nucleotides agree with TRBD1. The length of the CDR3 is 17 residues. Germline CDR1 reads SGHTA; CDR2 reads FQGNSA.

This clonotype was detected only once. The V call is TRBV6-4, the J call TRBJ1-5; D call uncertain. There are 16 residues in the CDR3. V was cut by 3 bases and J by 4 bases, with 16 bases left in between. Germline CDR1 is MRHNA and CDR2 is SNTAGT. Here the CDR3 reads CASSDRRETANQPQHF. In DNA form, the CDR3 reads TGTGCCAGCAGTGATAGACGTGAGACCGCAAATCAGCCCCAGCATTTT.

This rearrangement joins TRBV10-2 to TRBJ1-5; D perhaps matches TRBD1 (5 bases). Trimming shortened V by 6 bases and J by 7 bases, and 10 bases separated the two germline ends. The CDR3 totals 12 residues. Germline V gives CDR1 WSHSY, CDR2 SAAADI. For the CDR3, the DNA is TGCGCCAGCAGAGGAGGGACCCAGCCCCAGCATTTT. This gives the protein CASRGGTQPQHF.

This clonotype has just a few counts. The chain employs TRBV5-5 and TRBJ2-1; 11 nucleotides align to TRBD2. With V trimmed by 4 bases and J by 4 bases, 4 bases remained unmatched. In germline, CDR1 is SGHKS, CDR2 YYEKEE (reference sequence). The CDR3 spans 15 residues. CDR3 nucleotides: TGTGCCAGCAGCACAGGGACTAGCGGTTACAATGAGCAGTTCTTC. Translating gives CASSTGTSGYNEQFF.

This clonotype was seen at least ten times. The gene calls are TRBV24-1 and TRBJ2-1; 9 nucleotides align to TRBD2. Trimming cost V 1 base and J 8 bases; bases outside gene matches: 5. The CDR3 is 15 residues long. CDR1 is KGHDR and CDR2 is SFDVKD in the germline V gene. The CDR3 DNA follows: TGTGCCACCAGTGATTTATTAGCGGGAGAGGATGAGCAGTTCTTC. Protein sequence: CATSDLLAGEDEQFF.

This clonotype was found a few times. The chain links TRBV6-1 to TRBJ2-7; weak D call: TRBD2 (5 bases). Germline lookup yields CDR1 MNHNS and CDR2 SASEGT. This CDR3 region has 14 residues. Trimming removed 3 bases at V and 3 bases at J, with 12 bases between. CDR3 bases: TGTGCCAGCAGTGAGGGCTTCGGGATCTACGAGCAGTACTTC. It yields the protein CASSEGFGIYEQYF.

About this clonotype: One junction end disagrees with the germline gene, perhaps due to a read error. The V call is TRBV7-2, the J call TRBJ1-2; D uncertain. Germline-derived CDR1 and CDR2 are SGHTA and FQGNSA. CDR3 length equals 13 residues. The DNA of the CDR3 is TGTGCCAGCAGCTGCGACCCCGCCTATGGCCACACCTTC. This translates into CASSCDPAYGHTF. The full variable domain, completed using reference TRBV7-2 and TRBJ1-2, is GAGVSQSPSNKVTEKGKDVELRCDPISGHTALYWYRQSLGQGLEFLIYFQGNSAPDKSGLPSDRFSAERTGGSVSTLTIQRTQQEDSAVYLCASSCDPAYGHTFGSGTRLTVV.

This chain connects TRBV7-2 to TRBJ2-1; 13 bases line up with TRBD2. Germline-derived CDR1 and CDR2 are SGHTA and FQGNSA. This CDR3 region has 15 residues. V shed 10 bases, J shed 5 bases, and the junction held 8 bases outside the gene matches. CDR3 sequence reads: CATRTSGSGHNEQFF. DNA for the CDR3: TGTGCCACCAGGACTAGCGGGAGTGGTCACAATGAGCAGTTCTTC.

This clonotype was detected only a few times. This may be a read error, as it is one base from a much larger clone. The rearrangement joins TRBV20-1 to TRBJ2-7, with 8 nucleotides matching TRBD1. Germline CDR1 DFQATT, CDR2 SNEGSKA (reference sequence). The CDR3 loop spans 13 amino acids. V shed 6 bases, J shed 9 bases, and the junction held 13 bases outside the gene matches. DNA for the CDR3: TGCAGTGCAAGGGACAGGCGGGTCCACGCGCAGTACTTC. Translation gives CSARDRRVHAQYF.

At least ten counts were recorded for this clonotype. The J gene is TRBJ2-3, the V gene TRBV5-1, with D possibly being TRBD1 (6 bases). V was trimmed by 3 bases and J by 1 base, leaving 12 bases between them. This CDR3 spans 15 amino acids. Germline V lookup: CDR1 SGHRS, CDR2 YFSETQ. In DNA, the CDR3 is TGCGCCAGCAGCTGGGACACTATGGGCACAGATACGCAGTATTTT. Translation gives CASSWDTMGTDTQYF.

CDR3 region: CAWMWTNPYNEQFF. Written as DNA, the CDR3 is TGTGCCTGGATGTGGACTAACCCCTACAATGAGCAGTTCTTC. V gene TRBV7-3 combines with J gene TRBJ2-1; D is possibly TRBD2 (6 bases). Germline-derived CDR1 and CDR2 are SGHTA and FQGTGA. CDR3 length: 14 residues. Trimming stripped 11 bases from V and 2 bases from J, with 16 bases between. Variable domain in full (rest from reference TRBV7-3 and TRBJ2-1): GAGVSQTPSNKVTEKGKYVELRCDPISGHTALYWYRQSLGQGPEFLIYFQGTGAADDSGLPNDRFFAVRPEGSVSTLKIQRTERGDSAVYLCAWMWTNPYNEQFFGPGTRLTVL.

The sample holds many counts of this clonotype. J is TRBJ2-3 and V is TRBV29-1; TRBD2 matches at 8 bases. Germline values: CDR1 SQVTM, CDR2 ANQGSEA. The CDR3 extends over 14 amino acids. The junction had 5 bases not matched to a gene; V was cut back by 3 bases and J by 3 bases. The CDR3 reads CSVDGSGKTDTQYF. In nucleotides, the CDR3 is TGCAGCGTTGATGGTAGCGGGAAAACAGATACGCAGTATTTT.

Many counts were recorded for this clonotype. This chain joins TRBV12-3 or TRBV12-4 and TRBJ2-7; possible D gene TRBD2, 5 bases. The CDR3 covers 15 residues. Trimming pared 1 base from V and 2 bases from J, leaving 12 bases between. DNA for the CDR3: TGTGCCAGCAGTTTAGTGGCGGGCCCCACCTACGAGCAGTACTTC. It is translated as CASSLVAGPTYEQYF.

This chain links TRBV5-8 with TRBJ1-5, with D possibly matching TRBD1 (6 bases). CDR1 is SGHTS and CDR2 is YDEGEE in the germline V gene. Trimming cost V 2 bases and J 6 bases, with 21 bases left between them. The CDR3 sequence is 17 residues long. This chain's CDR3 is CASSLSGRQGRSQPQHF. The CDR3 coding sequence is TGTGCCAGCAGCTTAAGCGGGAGGCAGGGGAGAAGTCAGCCCCAGCATTTT.

The V gene is TRBV7-2, the J gene TRBJ1-1; possible D gene TRBD1, 6 bases. CDR3 length equals 14 residues. V was trimmed by 1 base and J by 2 bases, leaving 8 bases between them. The germline V gene encodes CDR1 SGHTA and CDR2 FQGNSA. The CDR3 coding sequence is TGTGCCAGCAGCTTAGGGACAGACAACACTGAAGCTTTCTTT. It yields the protein CASSLGTDNTEAFF.

The rearrangement uses TRBV7-3 and TRBJ2-7; D is perhaps TRBD2 (6 bases). The CDR3 contains 17 residues. The germline V and J ends were trimmed by 2 bases and 4 bases, with 21 bases remaining between them. Germline V gene sequence: CDR1 SGHTA, CDR2 FQGTGA. CDR3 amino acids: CASSLGAMTRGPYEQYF. The CDR3 DNA sequence: TGTGCCAGCAGCTTAGGCGCCATGACTAGGGGACCTTACGAGCAGTACTTC.

This clonotype was counted many times. The CDR3 loop is CSVEARDSGANVLTF. CDR3 DNA sequence: TGCAGCGTTGAAGCACGGGACTCTGGGGCCAACGTCCTGACTTTC. This chain connects TRBV29-1 to TRBJ2-6; maybe TRBD2 (5 bases). The CDR3 has 15 amino acids. The V gene's germline CDR1 is SQVTM and CDR2 ANQGSEA. V dropped 1 base and J dropped 0 bases, with 7 bases sitting between them. Combining the CDR3 with reference TRBV29-1 and TRBJ2-6 gives the whole variable domain SAVISQKPSRDICQRGTSLTIQCQVDSQVTMMFWYRQQPGQSLTLIATANQGSEATYESGFVIDKFPISRPNLTFSTLTVSNMSPEDSSIYLCSVEARDSGANVLTFGAGSRLTVL.

This clonotype was counted many times. The gene calls are TRBV4-3 and TRBJ2-7; 8 bases are shared with TRBD2. V lost 0 bases to trimming and J lost 5 bases; unmatched junction nucleotides: 12. This CDR3 is built from 17 residues. The germline V gene encodes CDR1 LGHNA and CDR2 YSLEER. Written as DNA, the CDR3 is TGCGCCAGCAGCCAAGAGCAGGATACGGGAGGGCCCGACGAGCAGTACTTC. Translated, it gives CASSQEQDTGGPDEQYF.

This clonotype came up many times. V and J are TRBV11-2 and TRBJ2-1; perhaps TRBD2 as D (5 bases). Trimming cost V 3 bases and J 7 bases, with 7 bases left between them. Germline-derived CDR1 and CDR2 are SGHAT and FQNNGV. The CDR3 is made up of 12 amino acids. CDR3 DNA: TGTGCCAGCAGCTTTCGGGGTAATGAGCAGTTCTTC. Amino acid sequence: CASSFRGNEQFF.

This clonotype was observed a few times. The CDR3 sequence: CASGLGPQGAEAFF. The CDR3 DNA follows: TGTGCTAGTGGTTTGGGTCCTCAGGGGGCTGAAGCTTTCTTT. This chain joins TRBV12-5 and TRBJ1-1; 7 bases are shared with TRBD1. V shed 1 base, J shed 6 bases, and the junction held 5 bases outside the gene matches. The CDR3 has 14 amino acids. Germline-derived CDR1 and CDR2 are LGHNT and FRNRAP.